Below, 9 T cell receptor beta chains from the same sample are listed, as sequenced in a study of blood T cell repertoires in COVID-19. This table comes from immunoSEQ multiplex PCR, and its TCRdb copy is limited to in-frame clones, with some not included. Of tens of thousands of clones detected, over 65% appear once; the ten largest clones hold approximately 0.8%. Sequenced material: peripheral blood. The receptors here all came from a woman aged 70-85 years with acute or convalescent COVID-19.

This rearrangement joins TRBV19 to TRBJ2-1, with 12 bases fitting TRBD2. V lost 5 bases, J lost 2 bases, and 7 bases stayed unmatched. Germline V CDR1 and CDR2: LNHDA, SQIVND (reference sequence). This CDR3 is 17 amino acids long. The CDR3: CASSAEGLAGPYNEQFF. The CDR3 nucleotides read TGTGCCAGTAGTGCCGAAGGACTAGCGGGACCCTACAATGAGCAGTTCTTC.

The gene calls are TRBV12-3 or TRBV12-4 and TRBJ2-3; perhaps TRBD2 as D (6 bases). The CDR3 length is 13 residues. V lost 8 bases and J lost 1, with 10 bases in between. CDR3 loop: CASLWGGTDTQYF. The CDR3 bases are TGTGCCAGCCTATGGGGGGGCACAGATACGCAGTATTTT.

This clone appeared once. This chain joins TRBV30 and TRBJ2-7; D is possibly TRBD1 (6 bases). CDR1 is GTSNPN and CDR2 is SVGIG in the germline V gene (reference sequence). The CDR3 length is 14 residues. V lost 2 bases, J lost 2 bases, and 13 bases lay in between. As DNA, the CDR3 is TGTGCCTGGAGTCCCAGGACAGCCACCTACGAGCAGTACTTC. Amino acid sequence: CAWSPRTATYEQYF.

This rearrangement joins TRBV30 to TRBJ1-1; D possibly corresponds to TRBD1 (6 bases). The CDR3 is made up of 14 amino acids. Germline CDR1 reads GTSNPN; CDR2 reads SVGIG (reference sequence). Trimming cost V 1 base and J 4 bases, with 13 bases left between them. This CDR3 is CAWSEQGRSTEAFF. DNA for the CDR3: TGTGCCTGGAGTGAACAGGGAAGAAGCACTGAAGCTTTCTTT.

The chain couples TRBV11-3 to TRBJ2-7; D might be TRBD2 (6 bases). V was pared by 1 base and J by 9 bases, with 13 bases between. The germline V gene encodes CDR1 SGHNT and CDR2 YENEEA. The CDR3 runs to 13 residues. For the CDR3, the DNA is TGTGCCAGCAGCTTAGGAGAGGCGGGGCGGCAGTACTTC. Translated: CASSLGEAGRQYF.

The CDR3 spells CASSHPPGSYNSPLHF. The CDR3 DNA sequence: TGTGCCAGCAGCCACCCCCCAGGGTCCTATAATTCACCCCTCCACTTT. The chain carries TRBV16 and TRBJ1-6; tentatively, D is TRBD1 (5 bases). The V gene's germline CDR1 is KGHSY and CDR2 FQNENV. Between the trimmed V and J ends, which lost 3 bases and 1 base, there was a span of 10 bases. The CDR3 consists of 16 residues.

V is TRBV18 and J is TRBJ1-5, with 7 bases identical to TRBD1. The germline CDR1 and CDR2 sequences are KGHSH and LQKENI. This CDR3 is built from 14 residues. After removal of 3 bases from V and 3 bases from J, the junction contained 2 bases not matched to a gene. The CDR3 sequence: CASSPGQFNQPQHF. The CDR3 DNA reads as TGTGCCAGCTCACCGGGACAGTTCAATCAGCCCCAGCATTTT.

The CDR3 reads CASSLATGDETQYF. For the CDR3, the DNA is TGCGCCAGCAGCTTGGCGACAGGTGATGAGACCCAGTACTTC. The gene calls are TRBV5-1 and TRBJ2-5, with D possibly being TRBD1 (6 bases). V was cut by 0 bases and J by 5 bases, with 11 bases left in between. Germline assignment: CDR1 SGHRS and CDR2 YFSETQ. The CDR3 has 14 residues. The full variable domain, rest sourced from reference TRBV5-1 and TRBJ2-5, is KAGVTQTPRYLIKTRGQQVTLSCSPISGHRSVSWYQQTPGQGLQFLFEYFSETQRNKGNFPGRFSGRQFSNSRSEMNVSTLELGDSALYLCASSLATGDETQYFGPGTRLLVL.

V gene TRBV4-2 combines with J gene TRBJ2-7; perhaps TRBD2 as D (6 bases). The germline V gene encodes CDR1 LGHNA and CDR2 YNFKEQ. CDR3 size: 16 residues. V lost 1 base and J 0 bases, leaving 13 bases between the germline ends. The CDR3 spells CASSQAASASSYEQYF. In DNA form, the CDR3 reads TGTGCCAGCAGCCAAGCAGCTAGCGCGAGCTCCTACGAGCAGTACTTC.